The T cell receptor (beta chain) described here comes from a study of shared clonotypes between healthy human individuals. Repertoires were generated with immunoSEQ multiplex PCR, while TCRdb's copy carries only in-frame clones and drops some. The sample contains about 1,900,000 clones, roughly 95% of which appear only once. Germline values: CDR1 SGHRS, CDR2 YFSETQ. V lost 0 bases to trimming and J lost 1 base, with 14 bases between them. This CDR3 comprises 16 residues. Only CD45RO-negative cells positively selected for CCR7 counted as naive CD8 cells, so terminally differentiated effector memory CD45RA+ cells were excluded.

The TCR comes from a man younger than 30 in good health. Specimen: naive CD8+ T cells sorted from blood. V is TRBV5-1 and J is TRBJ2-7; D call uncertain. CDR3 in amino acids: CASSLVETQVSYEQYF. CDR3 nucleotide sequence: TGCGCCAGCAGCTTGGTCGAAACTCAGGTATCCTACGAGCAGTACTTC.